This entry features one T cell receptor (beta chain) sequence. Using immunoSEQ multiplex PCR, the repertoire was profiled, and TCRdb retains in-frame clones only, with some absent. Of about 2.5 million clones in the sample, just under 95% were seen once. This entry belongs to a study of shared clonotypes between healthy human individuals. About the research overall: For every donor, three CD4 naive, three CD4 memory, two CD8 naive and one CD8 memory plates were used.

CDR3 size: 14 residues. With 4 bases removed from V and 2 bases from J, the gap between germline ends came to 12 bases. Germline CDR1 is MGHRA and CDR2 is YSYEKL. V usage is TRBV4-1 and J usage is TRBJ2-7, with D tentatively TRBD2 (5 bases). The clonotype originates from a man aged 18 to 29 in good health. Some clones in this sample may be carry-over from other donors' samples. Specimen: naive CD4+ T cells from PBMCs. Subset noted: CD45RA+ positively selected. CDR3 in DNA: TGCGCCAGCAGCCCCGGGGTTATAACCTACGAGCAGTACTTC. Translation: CASSPGVITYEQYF.